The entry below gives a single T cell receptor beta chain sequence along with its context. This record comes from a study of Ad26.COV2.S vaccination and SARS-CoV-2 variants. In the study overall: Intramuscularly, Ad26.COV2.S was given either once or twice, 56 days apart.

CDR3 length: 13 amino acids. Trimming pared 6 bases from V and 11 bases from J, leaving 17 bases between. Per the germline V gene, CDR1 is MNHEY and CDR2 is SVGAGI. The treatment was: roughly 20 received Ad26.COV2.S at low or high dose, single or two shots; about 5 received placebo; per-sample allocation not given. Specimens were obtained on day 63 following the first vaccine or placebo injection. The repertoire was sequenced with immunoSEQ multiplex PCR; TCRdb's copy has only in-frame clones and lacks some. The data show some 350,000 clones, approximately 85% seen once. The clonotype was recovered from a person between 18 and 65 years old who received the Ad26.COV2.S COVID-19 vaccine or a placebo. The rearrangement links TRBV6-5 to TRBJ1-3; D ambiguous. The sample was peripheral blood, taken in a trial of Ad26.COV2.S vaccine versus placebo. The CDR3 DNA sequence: TGTGCCAGCAGCAGCCGAGCCCGTGATCCCATATATTTT. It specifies CASSSRARDPIYF.